The 22 T cell receptor beta chains listed next were all sequenced from one sample in a study of shared clonotypes between healthy human individuals (dated by TCRdb to about 2020). The library was built by means of the immunoSEQ multiplex PCR assay. TCRdb provides this immuneACCESS table in a form limited to in-frame rearrangements. Some clones are lacking; in checked studies, under half of them reflect an unresolved V gene, and why the rest are absent is not known. The sample table records over a million clones; 70% to 80% of these occur just once. The ten largest account for under 0.8% of the sample. The sample taken for sequencing was memory CD4+ T cells from PBMCs. Read against the paper, the sample's cell subset or site label means: CD45RA-negative fraction. These receptors all stem from a man between 18 and 29 years old in good health. Some clones in this sample may be carry-over from other donors' samples.

Turning to this clone: At the DNA level, this CDR3 is encoded by other sequences in the same sample as well. The V and J genes are TRBV20-1 and TRBJ2-7; D is ambiguous. This CDR3 has 11 residues. CDR1 and CDR2 (germline): DFQATT, SNEGSKA (reference sequence). V lost 4 bases and J 6 bases, leaving 10 bases between the germline ends. CDR3 region: CSAMTGREQYF. CDR3 coding DNA: TGCAGTGCTATGACCGGACGCGAGCAGTACTTC.

The V and J genes are TRBV7-8 and TRBJ1-1; D ambiguous. The V end lost 3 bases, the J end lost 10 bases, and 12 bases lay between the germline ends. Germline CDR1 and CDR2: SGHVS and FQNEAQ. The CDR3 has 12 residues. The CDR3 bases are TGTGCCAGCAGCTTCACCCAGGCAGGAGCTTTCTTT. It yields the protein CASSFTQAGAFF.

This rearrangement joins TRBV5-4 to TRBJ2-1, with TRBD1 identical over 7 bases. CDR1 is SGHNT and CDR2 is YYREEE in the germline V gene (reference sequence). V gave up 5 bases and J gave up 0 bases; unmatched junction bases: 5. This CDR3 has 15 amino acids. The CDR3 sequence: CASSPGQSSYNEQFF. CDR3 nucleotides: TGTGCCAGCAGTCCGGGACAGAGCTCCTACAATGAGCAGTTCTTC.

This clone was picked up a small number of times. The CDR3 DNA sequence: TGCAGCGTCGGTGGCTCGGCGTATGGCTACACCTTC. Its translation: CSVGGSAYGYTF. This chain joins TRBV29-1 and TRBJ1-2; no reliable D call. There are 12 residues in the CDR3. V lost 6 bases, J lost 5 bases, and 13 bases lay in between. CDR1 SQVTM and CDR2 ANQGSEA come from the germline V gene.

This clone was recorded a few times. This chain joins TRBV7-9 and TRBJ1-4; D unclear. The CDR3 is made up of 12 amino acids. Trimming shortened V by 5 bases and J by 10 bases, and 11 bases separated the two germline ends. Germline CDR1 is SEHNR and CDR2 is FQNEAQ (reference sequence). Here the CDR3 reads CASSLGVGKLFF. The CDR3 DNA follows: TGTGCCAGCAGCCTTGGCGTCGGAAAACTGTTTTTT.

The gene calls are TRBV5-1 and TRBJ2-1; 9 bases align to TRBD2. The trim removed 3 bases at V and 8 bases at J, leaving 6 bases unmatched. Germline CDR1 SGHRS, CDR2 YFSETQ. The CDR3 loop spans 14 amino acids. The CDR3 nucleotides are TGCGCCAGCAGCTCTAGCGGGACGGGCGATGAGCAGTTCTTC. This encodes CASSSSGTGDEQFF.

V gene TRBV5-5 combines with J gene TRBJ1-1, with D possibly being TRBD1 (6 bases). V was clipped by 0 bases and J by 3 bases, with 9 bases between them. This CDR3 has 14 residues. The germline V gene has CDR1 SGHKS and CDR2 YYEKEE (reference sequence). DNA for the CDR3: TGTGCCAGCAGCTTGGCGGACAGCTACACTGAAGCTTTCTTT. Amino acid sequence: CASSLADSYTEAFF.

This CDR3 reads CAISPSWETGSYGYTF. The CDR3 DNA sequence: TGTGCCATCAGTCCCTCCTGGGAGACAGGGTCTTATGGCTACACCTTC. The genes are TRBV10-3 and TRBJ1-2; 7 bases are shared with TRBD1. Germline V gene data show CDR1 as ENHRY and CDR2 as SYGVKD. With V trimmed by 5 bases and J by 5 bases, 14 bases remained unmatched. This CDR3 spans 16 amino acids.

Notes on this clone: Other DNA sequences in the same sample also yield this CDR3. J is TRBJ2-1 and V is TRBV28; the D is unclear. The CDR3 is 11 amino acids. Trimming took 6 bases from V and 4 from J, leaving 4 bases between them. Germline CDR1 MDHEN, CDR2 SYDVKM. This CDR3 reads CASRVYNEQFF. The CDR3 bases are TGTGCCAGCAGGGTGTACAATGAGCAGTTCTTC.

The rearrangement uses TRBV30 and TRBJ2-3; D unresolved. This CDR3 is built from 14 residues. CDR1 is GTSNPN, CDR2 SVGIG, per germline (reference sequence). V lost 1 base and J 4 bases, leaving 12 bases between the germline ends. The CDR3 region is CAWSGYQSPDTQYF. CDR3 sequence (DNA): TGTGCCTGGAGTGGATATCAGAGTCCAGATACGCAGTATTTT.

This clone was counted between two and nine times. The V gene is TRBV2, the J gene TRBJ1-4; no reliable D call. Germline CDR1 is SNHLY and CDR2 is FYNNEI. Trimming removed 7 bases from V and 7 bases from J, with 10 bases in between. The CDR3 extends over 12 amino acids. CDR3 protein: CASKYQLEKLFF. The CDR3 nucleotides read TGTGCCAGCAAATATCAGCTTGAAAAACTGTTTTTT.

This clone was counted only a few times. The chain uses TRBV14 and TRBJ2-3; unclear D gene. V was pared by 1 base and J by 0 bases, with 11 bases between. The CDR3 runs 16 residues. Germline V CDR1 and CDR2: SGHDN, FVKESK. CDR3 loop: CASSQGQLFSTDTQYF. In DNA, the CDR3 is TGTGCCAGCAGCCAAGGCCAGCTTTTTAGCACAGATACGCAGTATTTT.

The J gene is TRBJ2-2, the V gene TRBV28, with a tentative D call TRBD1 (5 bases). With 4 bases removed from V and 0 bases from J, the gap between germline ends came to 12 bases. The CDR3 totals 16 residues. Germline V CDR1 and CDR2: MDHEN, SYDVKM. The CDR3 is CASSSDSLANTGELFF. The CDR3 DNA reads as TGTGCCAGCAGTTCCGACAGTCTCGCGAACACCGGGGAGCTGTTTTTT.

Of note for this clone: The identical CDR3 is also encoded by other nucleotide sequences in the sample. The chain uses TRBV7-2 and TRBJ1-2, with a weak D call TRBD1 (5 bases). Germline V gives CDR1 SGHTA, CDR2 FQGNSA. There are 13 residues in the CDR3. V was clipped by 4 bases and J by 1 base, with 7 bases between them. The CDR3 sequence: CASSYDSNYGYTF. CDR3 DNA: TGTGCCAGCAGCTACGACAGTAACTATGGCTACACCTTC.

V gene TRBV14 combines with J gene TRBJ2-5; unclear D gene. Per germline, CDR1 SGHDN and CDR2 FVKESK. V gave up 3 bases and J gave up 6 bases, with 11 bases separating them. This CDR3 region has 13 residues. CDR3: CASSQFLQQTQYF. The CDR3 nucleotides are TGTGCCAGCAGCCAGTTTTTACAACAGACCCAGTACTTC.

This chain links TRBV9 with TRBJ2-1; 14 bases match TRBD2. Germline lookup yields CDR1 SGDLS and CDR2 YYNGEE. The CDR3 consists of 17 residues. V dropped 0 bases and J dropped 9; count of bases not matched to a gene: 8. CDR3 loop: CASSVASGLAGDFEQFF. The CDR3 region has the DNA TGTGCCAGCAGCGTAGCTTCGGGACTAGCGGGAGATTTTGAGCAGTTCTTC.

The chain couples TRBV9 to TRBJ2-7; TRBD2 matches 16 bases. CDR3 length: 17 amino acids. Germline V gene lookup returns CDR1 SGDLS and CDR2 YYNGEE. The V and J ends lost 3 bases and 0 bases, in that order; junction bases with no gene match: 3. The DNA of the CDR3 is TGTGCCAGCAGCGCCGGGACTAGCGGGAGGGCCTCCTACGAGCAGTACTTC. This codes for CASSAGTSGRASYEQYF.

V usage is TRBV7-2 and J usage is TRBJ1-1; tentatively, D is TRBD1 (6 bases). V was cut by 1 base and J by 0 bases, with 9 bases left in between. This CDR3 has 15 residues. The germline gives CDR1 SGHTA, CDR2 FQGNSA. CDR3 sequence (DNA): TGTGCCAGCAGCTTAGAGGGGGGTGTGAACACTGAAGCTTTCTTT. This translates into CASSLEGGVNTEAFF.

The chain recombines TRBV20-1 with TRBJ2-7; D uncertain. Germline assignment: CDR1 DFQATT and CDR2 SNEGSKA (reference sequence). V lost 3 bases to trimming and J lost 2 bases, with 2 bases between them. This CDR3 comprises 10 residues. The CDR3 DNA sequence: TGCAGTGCTAGTCCCTACGAGCAGTACTTC. Its translation is CSASPYEQYF.

The rearrangement joins TRBV6-1 to TRBJ2-1, with no clear D. The germline gives CDR1 MNHNS, CDR2 SASEGT. The CDR3 is 11 residues long. The V gene lost 5 bases and the J gene lost 9 bases, with 8 bases spanning the gap. The CDR3 sequence is CASSPLGEQFF. In nucleotides, the CDR3 is TGTGCCAGCAGTCCATTAGGTGAGCAGTTCTTC.

The gene calls are TRBV7-2 and TRBJ2-5, with unresolved D. V dropped 2 bases and J dropped 2 bases, with 12 bases sitting between them. There are 15 residues in the CDR3. Per germline, CDR1 SGHTA and CDR2 FQGNSA. The CDR3 protein is CASSLPVAEQETQYF. The CDR3 region has the DNA TGTGCCAGCAGCTTACCTGTAGCTGAACAAGAGACCCAGTACTTC. Based on the CDR3 plus reference TRBV7-2 and TRBJ2-5, the full variable domain is GAGVSQSPSNKVTEKGKDVELRCDPISGHTALYWYRQSLGQGLEFLIYFQGNSAPDKSGLPSDRFSAERTGGSVSTLTIQRTQQEDSAVYLCASSLPVAEQETQYFGPGTRLLVL.

The V call is TRBV5-4, the J call TRBJ2-5; TRBD1 aligns across 11 bases. J was trimmed by 8 bases and V by 4 bases; bases with no gene match: 7. The CDR3 totals 14 residues. Germline CDR1 and CDR2: SGHNT and YYREEE (reference sequence). The CDR3 is CASSMDRGLGTQYF. DNA of the CDR3: TGTGCCAGCAGCATGGACAGGGGGCTTGGAACCCAGTACTTC. The variable domain in full, completed from reference TRBV5-4 and TRBJ2-5, reads ETGVTQSPTHLIKTRGQQVTLRCSSQSGHNTVSWYQQALGQGPQFIFQYYREEENGRGNFPPRFSGLQFPNYSSELNVNALELDDSALYLCASSMDRGLGTQYFGPGTRLLVL.